This T cell receptor (beta chain) appears in the sequencing data of a study of shared clonotypes between healthy human individuals. Overall study: Aged between 18 and 49, the donors were a couple of women and three men. General study findings and limits: Sorted-subset sequencing, rarefaction showed, was incomplete despite large depth.

A remark on this clone: The target antigen is unknown.

TCRdb's table, derived via immunoSEQ multiplex PCR, lists solely in-frame clones and lacks some. The repertoire holds about 2.1 million clones, with roughly 95% as singletons. Naive CD8 cells comprised CD45RO-negative, CCR7-positively selected cells, excluding terminally differentiated effector memory CD45RA+ cells. CDR1 MGHRA and CDR2 YSYEKL come from the germline V gene. CDR3 size: 15 residues. This clonotype was sampled from a young man in good health. Some clones in this sample may be carry-over from other donors' samples. The sequencing input was naive CD8+ T cells from PBMCs. This chain uses TRBV4-1 with TRBJ2-5; 8 bases are shared with TRBD2. The DNA end lines up better with TRBJ2-7; the J call may be wrong. DNA of the CDR3: TGCGCCAGCAGCCGAGGGGCGGGAGGCACCTACGAGCAGTACTTC. Translated: CASSRGAGGTYEQYF.